The present T cell receptor (beta chain) was sequenced within a study of cytomegalovirus exposure and HLA in healthy donors. Study findings and constraints: Reports showed the classifier diagnosing cytomegalovirus status with high specificity and sensitivity.

The germline V gene has CDR1 KGHSH and CDR2 LQKENI. The CDR3 is made up of 15 amino acids. After removal of 3 bases from V and 2 bases from J, the junction contained 5 bases not matched to a gene. Comments on this clone: Its specificity is unknown.

Assay: immunoSEQ multiplex PCR; the TCRdb copy retains only in-frame clones and omits some. The profile shows about 190,000 clones, roughly 83% of them singletons. Donors came from a validation cohort of over a hundred subjects, distinct from the first 666-subject cohort. The clonotype was recovered from a woman between 18 and 30 years old in good health and CMV-seronegative. The specimen was PBMCs. The chain employs TRBV18 and TRBJ2-5; 8 bases are a match to TRBD2. The CDR3 region has the DNA TGTGCCAGCTCACCTGCTGGGACTAGTCAAGAGACCCAGTACTTC. Translating it yields CASSPAGTSQETQYF.